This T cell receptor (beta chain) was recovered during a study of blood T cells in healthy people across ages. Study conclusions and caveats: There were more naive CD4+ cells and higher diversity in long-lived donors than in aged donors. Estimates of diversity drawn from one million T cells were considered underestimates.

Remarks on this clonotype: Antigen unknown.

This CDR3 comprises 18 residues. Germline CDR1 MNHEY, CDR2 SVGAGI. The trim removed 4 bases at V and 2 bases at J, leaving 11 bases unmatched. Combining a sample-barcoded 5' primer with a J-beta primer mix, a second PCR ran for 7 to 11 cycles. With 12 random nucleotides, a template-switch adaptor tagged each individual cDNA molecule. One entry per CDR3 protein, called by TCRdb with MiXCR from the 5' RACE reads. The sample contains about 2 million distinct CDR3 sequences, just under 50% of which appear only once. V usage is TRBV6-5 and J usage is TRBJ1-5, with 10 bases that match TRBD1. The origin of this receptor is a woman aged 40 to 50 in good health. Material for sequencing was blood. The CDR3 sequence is CASSSSPIGTGGNQPQHF. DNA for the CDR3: TGTGCCAGCAGTTCCAGTCCTATCGGGACAGGGGGCAATCAGCCCCAGCATTTT.